This TCR beta chain stems from a study of CXCR3-negative and CXCR3-positive naive CD8 T cells. In regard to this clonotype: As yet, its antigen is unknown.

UMI-labeled 5' RACE yielded the TRB cDNA libraries. Reanalyzing the 5' RACE reads, TCRdb keeps one entry per CDR3 protein, without DNA. The record lists tens of thousands of distinct CDR3 sequences, of which the ten most abundant hold around 4.9%. The study's findings and limits: Compared with CXCR3-negative naive cells, CXCR3-positive naive cells showed more hydrophobic TRB CDR3s.

The TCR sequence derives from a human donor in good health. Some clones in this sample may be carry-over from other donors' samples. Material for sequencing was naive CXCR3+ CD8+ T cells from blood. Subset specified: CD45RO-CCR7+CD27+CD95- naive CD8+ T cells expressing CXCR3 (TNR3+).

CDR3 region: CASSLMGQGVSEQYF. This chain uses TRBV7-3 with TRBJ2-7; TCRdb outputs TRBD1, but without DNA this stays unchecked. Germline-derived CDR1 and CDR2 are SGHTA and FQGTGA. The CDR3 spans 15 residues.